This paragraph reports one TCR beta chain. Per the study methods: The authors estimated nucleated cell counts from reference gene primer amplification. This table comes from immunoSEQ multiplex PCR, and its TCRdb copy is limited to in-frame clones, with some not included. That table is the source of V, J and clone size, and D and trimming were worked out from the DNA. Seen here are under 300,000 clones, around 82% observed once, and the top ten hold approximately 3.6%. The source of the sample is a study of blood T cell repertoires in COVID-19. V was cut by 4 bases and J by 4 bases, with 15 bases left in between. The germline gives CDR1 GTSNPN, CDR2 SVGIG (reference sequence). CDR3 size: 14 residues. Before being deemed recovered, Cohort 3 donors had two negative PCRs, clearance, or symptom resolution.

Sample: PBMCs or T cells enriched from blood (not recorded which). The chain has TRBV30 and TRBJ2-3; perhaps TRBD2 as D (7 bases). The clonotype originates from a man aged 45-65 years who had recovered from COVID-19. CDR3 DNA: TGTGCCTGGACCCCGGGGAGGGGGGCAGATACGCAGTATTTT. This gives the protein CAWTPGRGADTQYF.